This entry lists 12 T cell receptor beta chains sequenced from one sample in a study of blood T cell repertoires in COVID-19. TCRdb's copy holds only in-frame clones and misses some; the assay was immunoSEQ multiplex PCR. Of 70,000 to 90,000 clones listed, roughly 80% are singletons. The source material was peripheral blood. The receptors derive from a human donor in a cohort sampled during active COVID-19.

CDR3 bases: TGCGCCAGCAGCTTGGCCAAACTAGCGTCTCCCTACGAGCAGTACTTC. Protein: CASSLAKLASPYEQYF. The chain uses TRBV5-1 and TRBJ2-7; 7 nucleotides align to TRBD2. J gave up 2 bases and V 0 bases, and 8 bases lay outside the gene matches. This CDR3 region has 16 residues. Germline V CDR1 and CDR2: SGHRS, YFSETQ.

The chain carries TRBV5-1 and TRBJ2-7, with 7 bases lining up with TRBD2. CDR1 and CDR2 from the germline V gene are SGHRS and YFSETQ. V shed 4 bases, J shed 8 bases, and the junction held 12 bases outside the gene matches. This CDR3 is 14 amino acids long. The CDR3 region is CASSPSGGTTKQYF. In DNA, the CDR3 is TGCGCCAGCAGCCCCTCCGGGGGGACCACCAAGCAGTACTTC.

A single count supports this clone. CDR3 sequence (DNA): TGTGCCAGCAGCTCTCAGGGGAGGGGGGATGAGCAGTTCTTC. This gives the protein CASSSQGRGDEQFF. This sequence joins TRBV11-1 and TRBJ2-1; a weak D match, TRBD2 (7 bases). The germline V and J ends were trimmed by 4 bases and 8 bases, with 15 bases remaining between them. Germline lookup yields CDR1 SGHAT and CDR2 FQDESV (reference sequence). The CDR3 runs 14 residues.

Regarding this clone: A junction boundary mismatches the germline segment, possibly from a read error. The V gene is TRBV20-1, the J gene TRBJ1-1; a weak D match, TRBD1 (5 bases). Looked up from germline, CDR1 is DFQATT and CDR2 is SNEGSKA (reference sequence). This CDR3 comprises 11 residues. Here the CDR3 reads CSARGAGGEPF. The CDR3 DNA is TGCAGTGCTAGAGGGGCCGGGGGGGAGCCCTTT.

V usage is TRBV5-1 and J usage is TRBJ1-5, with D perhaps matching TRBD1 (6 bases). Germline V gene data show CDR1 as SGHRS and CDR2 as YFSETQ. V was trimmed by 5 bases and J by 3 bases, leaving 12 bases between them. The CDR3 has 14 residues. CDR3 bases: TGCGCCAGCAGTCCGGACAGTGTCAATCAGCCCCAGCATTTT. This encodes CASSPDSVNQPQHF.

J is TRBJ2-5 and V is TRBV2, with D tentatively TRBD2 (5 bases). V lost 7 bases, J lost 4 bases, and 16 bases lay in between. The CDR3 contains 14 residues. From germline, CDR1 is SNHLY and CDR2 FYNNEI. The CDR3 spells CASKALLGRETQYF. Here the CDR3 DNA reads TGTGCCAGCAAGGCCCTGTTAGGGAGAGAGACCCAGTACTTC.

V usage is TRBV4-2 and J usage is TRBJ2-3; 9 bases fit TRBD2. From germline, CDR1 is LGHNA and CDR2 YNFKEQ. This CDR3 comprises 16 residues. V was clipped by 1 base and J by 5 bases; unmatched bases: 7. CDR3 sequence: CASSQGYSGGQDTQYF. The CDR3 DNA reads TGTGCCAGCAGCCAAGGCTACAGCGGGGGGCAAGATACGCAGTATTTT.

The chain has TRBV18 and TRBJ1-4, with D perhaps TRBD1 (5 bases). Germline CDR1 KGHSH, CDR2 LQKENI. This CDR3 has 14 residues. The ends were cut back, 0 bases at V and 4 bases at J, with 6 bases in the middle. The CDR3: CASSPPGLNEKLFF. The CDR3 nucleotides read TGTGCCAGCTCACCACCGGGACTTAATGAAAAACTGTTTTTT.

Details on this clone: Because it lacks the conserved phenylalanine or tryptophan at the end, this CDR3 is likely a read error. The limits of the CDR3 on the DNA are not certain, so only TCRdb's listed CDR3 is given. The V gene is TRBV28, the J gene TRBJ2-7; the tabulated D call, TRBD2, remains unverified against the DNA. Germline V CDR1 and CDR2: MDHEN, SYDVKM. The CDR3 length is 13 residues, termini included. The CDR3 reads CASSGLKGLKQRL.

The rearrangement links TRBV15 to TRBJ2-7; TRBD2 agrees at 10 bases. CDR1 is LNHNV and CDR2 is YYDKDF in the germline V gene (reference sequence). Germline trimming cut 4 bases from V and 1 base from J; bases unmatched to any gene: 1. This CDR3 is built from 14 residues. The CDR3 sequence is CATSIAGGSYEQYF. Written as DNA, the CDR3 is TGTGCCACCAGCATAGCGGGGGGTTCCTACGAGCAGTACTTC.

A single count supports this clone. The chain links TRBV28 to TRBJ1-6, with a possible D match to TRBD1 (6 bases). Germline V gene sequence: CDR1 MDHEN, CDR2 SYDVKM. Trimming took 8 bases from V and 9 from J, leaving 17 bases between them. This CDR3 region has 14 residues. For the CDR3, the DNA is TGTGCCAGCGGGGGCGGTAGGTTGGGTTCACCCCTCCACTTT. Its translation is CASGGGRLGSPLHF. The whole variable domain, remainder taken from reference TRBV28 and TRBJ1-6, is DVKVTQSSRYLVKRTGEKVFLECVQDMDHENMFWYRQDPGLGLRLIYFSYDVKMKEKGDIPEGYSVSREKKERFSLILESASTNQTSMYLCASGGGRLGSPLHFGNGTRLTVT.

The chain is built from TRBV6-5 and TRBJ2-7; 7 nucleotides align to TRBD1. CDR3 length: 15 residues. The trim removed 5 bases at V and 0 bases at J, leaving 7 bases unmatched. The germline V gene encodes CDR1 MNHEY and CDR2 SVGAGI. The DNA of the CDR3 is TGTGCCAGCAGTCGACAGGGCCCGTCCTCCTACGAGCAGTACTTC. Amino acid sequence: CASSRQGPSSYEQYF.